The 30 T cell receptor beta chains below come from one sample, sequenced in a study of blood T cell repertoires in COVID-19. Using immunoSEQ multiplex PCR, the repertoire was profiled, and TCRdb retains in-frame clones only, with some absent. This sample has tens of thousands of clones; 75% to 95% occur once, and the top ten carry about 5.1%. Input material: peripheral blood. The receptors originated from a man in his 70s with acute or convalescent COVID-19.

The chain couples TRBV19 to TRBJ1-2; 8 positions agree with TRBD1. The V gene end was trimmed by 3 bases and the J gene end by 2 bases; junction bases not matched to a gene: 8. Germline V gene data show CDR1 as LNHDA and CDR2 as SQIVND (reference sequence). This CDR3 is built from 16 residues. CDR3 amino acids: CASSMGPRGRNYGYTF. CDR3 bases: TGTGCCAGTAGTATGGGTCCCAGGGGGCGCAACTATGGCTACACCTTC.

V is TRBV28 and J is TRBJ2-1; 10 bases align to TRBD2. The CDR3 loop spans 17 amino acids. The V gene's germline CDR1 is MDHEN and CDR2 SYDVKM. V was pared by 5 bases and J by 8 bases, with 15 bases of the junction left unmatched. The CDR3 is CASSPRLFSGGGYEQFF. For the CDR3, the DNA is TGTGCCAGCAGTCCCCGCCTTTTCAGCGGGGGGGGATATGAGCAGTTCTTC.

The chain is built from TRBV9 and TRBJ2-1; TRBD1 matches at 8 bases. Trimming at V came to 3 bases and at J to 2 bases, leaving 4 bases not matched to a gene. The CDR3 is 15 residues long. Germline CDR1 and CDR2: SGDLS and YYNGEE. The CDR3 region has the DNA TGTGCCAGCAGCGCCGGGACAGGAACCTACAATGAGCAGTTCTTC. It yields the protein CASSAGTGTYNEQFF.

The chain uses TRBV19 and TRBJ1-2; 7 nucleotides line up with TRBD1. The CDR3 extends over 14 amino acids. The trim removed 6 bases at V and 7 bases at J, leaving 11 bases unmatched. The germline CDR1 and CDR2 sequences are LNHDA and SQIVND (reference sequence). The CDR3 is CASSQRDRVGGYTF. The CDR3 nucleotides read TGTGCCAGTAGCCAACGCGACAGGGTAGGTGGCTACACCTTC. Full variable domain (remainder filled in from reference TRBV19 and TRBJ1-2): DGGITQSPKYLFRKEGQNVTLSCEQNLNHDAMYWYRQDPGQGLRLIYYSQIVNDFQKGDIAEGYSVSREKKESFPLTVTSAQKNPTAFYLCASSQRDRVGGYTFGSGTRLTVV.

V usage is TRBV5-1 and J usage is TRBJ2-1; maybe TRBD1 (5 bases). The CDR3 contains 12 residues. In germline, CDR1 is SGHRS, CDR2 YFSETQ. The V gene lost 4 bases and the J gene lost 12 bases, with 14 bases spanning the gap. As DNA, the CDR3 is TGCGCCAGCAGCCTCCAGGAAACAGGGCAGTTCTTC. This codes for CASSLQETGQFF.

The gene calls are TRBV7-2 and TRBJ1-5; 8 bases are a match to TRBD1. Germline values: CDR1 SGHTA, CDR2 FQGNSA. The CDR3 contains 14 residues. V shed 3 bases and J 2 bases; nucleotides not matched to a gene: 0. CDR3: CASSLTGGNQPQHF. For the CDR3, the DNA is TGTGCCAGCAGCTTGACAGGGGGCAATCAGCCCCAGCATTTT.

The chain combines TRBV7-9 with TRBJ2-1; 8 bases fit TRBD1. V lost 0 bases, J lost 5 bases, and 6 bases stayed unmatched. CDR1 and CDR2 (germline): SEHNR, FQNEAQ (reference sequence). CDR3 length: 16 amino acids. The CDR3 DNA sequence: TGTGCCAGCAGCTTAGCTGGGACAGGCCGACACAATGAGCAGTTCTTC. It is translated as CASSLAGTGRHNEQFF.

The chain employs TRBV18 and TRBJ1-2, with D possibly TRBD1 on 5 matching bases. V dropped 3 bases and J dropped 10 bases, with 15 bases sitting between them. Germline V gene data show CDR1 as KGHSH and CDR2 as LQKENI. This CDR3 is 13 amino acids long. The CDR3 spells CASSPIPGGDYTF. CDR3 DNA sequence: TGTGCCAGCTCACCGATTCCGGGGGGAGACTACACCTTC.

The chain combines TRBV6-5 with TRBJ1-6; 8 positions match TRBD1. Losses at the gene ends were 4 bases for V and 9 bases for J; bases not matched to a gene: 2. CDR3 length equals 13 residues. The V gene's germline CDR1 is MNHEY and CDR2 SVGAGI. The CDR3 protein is CASSSGGPSPLHF. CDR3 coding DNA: TGTGCCAGCAGTTCAGGGGGCCCTTCACCCCTCCACTTT.

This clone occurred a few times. Here the CDR3 reads CASRPLMNGPQHF. The CDR3 bases are TGTGCCAGCAGACCCTTGATGAACGGGCCCCAGCATTTT. The chain combines TRBV2 with TRBJ1-5; D remains unclear. The germline CDR1 and CDR2 sequences are SNHLY and FYNNEI. The ends were cut back, 6 bases at V and 9 bases at J, with 15 bases in the middle. This CDR3 is built from 13 residues.

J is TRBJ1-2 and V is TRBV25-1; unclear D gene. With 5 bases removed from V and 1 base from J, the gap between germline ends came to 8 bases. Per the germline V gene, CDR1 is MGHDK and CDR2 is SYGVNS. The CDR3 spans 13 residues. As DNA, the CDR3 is TGTGCCAGCAGTTCAGAGGGTAACTATGGCTACACCTTC. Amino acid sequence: CASSSEGNYGYTF.

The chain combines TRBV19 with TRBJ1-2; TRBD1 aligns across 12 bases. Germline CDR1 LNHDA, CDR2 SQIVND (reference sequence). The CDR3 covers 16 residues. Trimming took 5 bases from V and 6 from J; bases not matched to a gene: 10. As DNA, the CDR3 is TGTGCCAGTAGTCGCTCGGCGGGACAGGGGGCAAATGGCTACACCTTC. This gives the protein CASSRSAGQGANGYTF.

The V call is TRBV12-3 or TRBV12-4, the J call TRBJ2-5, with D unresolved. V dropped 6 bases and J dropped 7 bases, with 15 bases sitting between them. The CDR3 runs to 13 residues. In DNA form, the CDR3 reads TGTGCCAGCAGCCTCACCCCCCCAGGGACCCAGTACTTC. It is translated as CASSLTPPGTQYF.

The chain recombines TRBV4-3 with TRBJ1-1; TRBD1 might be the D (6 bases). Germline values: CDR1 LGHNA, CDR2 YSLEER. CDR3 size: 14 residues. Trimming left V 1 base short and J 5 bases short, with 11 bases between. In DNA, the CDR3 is TGCGCCAGCAGCCAAGTGGACAGAGGGACTGAAGCTTTCTTT. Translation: CASSQVDRGTEAFF.

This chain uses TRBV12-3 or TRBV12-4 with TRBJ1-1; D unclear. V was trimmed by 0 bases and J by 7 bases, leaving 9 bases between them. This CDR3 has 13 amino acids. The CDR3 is CASSLALRGEAFF. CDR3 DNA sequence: TGTGCCAGCAGTTTAGCCCTGCGGGGTGAAGCTTTCTTT.

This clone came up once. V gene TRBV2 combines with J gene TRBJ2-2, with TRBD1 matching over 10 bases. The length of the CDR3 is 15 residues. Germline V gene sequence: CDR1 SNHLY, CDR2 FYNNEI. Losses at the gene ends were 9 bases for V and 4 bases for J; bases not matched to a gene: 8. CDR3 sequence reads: CASARDRGTTGELFF. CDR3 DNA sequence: TGTGCCAGTGCCCGGGACAGGGGAACCACCGGGGAGCTGTTTTTT.

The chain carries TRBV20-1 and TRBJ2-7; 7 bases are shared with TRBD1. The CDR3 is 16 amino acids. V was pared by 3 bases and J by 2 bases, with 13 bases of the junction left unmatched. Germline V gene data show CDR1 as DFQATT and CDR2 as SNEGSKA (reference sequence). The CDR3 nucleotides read TGCAGTGCTAGTGACAGGGCCCCCCCACTGACCTACGAGCAGTACTTC. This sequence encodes CSASDRAPPLTYEQYF.

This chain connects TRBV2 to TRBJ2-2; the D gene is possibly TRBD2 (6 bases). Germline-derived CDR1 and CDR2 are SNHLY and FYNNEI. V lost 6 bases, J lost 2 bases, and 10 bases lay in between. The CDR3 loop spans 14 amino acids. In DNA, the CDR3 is TGTGCCAGCAGGGTTAGCGGTAACACCGGGGAGCTGTTTTTT. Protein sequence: CASRVSGNTGELFF.

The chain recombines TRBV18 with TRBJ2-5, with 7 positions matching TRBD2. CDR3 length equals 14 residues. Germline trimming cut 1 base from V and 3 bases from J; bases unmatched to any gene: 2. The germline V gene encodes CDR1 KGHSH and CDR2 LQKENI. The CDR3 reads CASSPRDYEETQYF. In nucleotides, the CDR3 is TGTGCCAGCTCACCACGGGACTATGAAGAGACCCAGTACTTC.

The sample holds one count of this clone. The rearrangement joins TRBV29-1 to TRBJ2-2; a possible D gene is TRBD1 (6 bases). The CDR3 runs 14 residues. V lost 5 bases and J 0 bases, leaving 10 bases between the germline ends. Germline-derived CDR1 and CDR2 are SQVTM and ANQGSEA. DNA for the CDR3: TGCAGCGTTAGGCACAGGGCGAACACCGGGGAGCTGTTTTTT. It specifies CSVRHRANTGELFF.

This chain's CDR3 is CASSAGTIGNTIYF. The CDR3 DNA reads as TGTGCCAGCAGCGCCGGGACAATCGGAAACACCATATATTTT. The chain recombines TRBV9 with TRBJ1-3; D may be TRBD1 (6 bases). The germline V and J ends were trimmed by 3 bases and 4 bases, with 11 bases remaining between them. Per the germline V gene, CDR1 is SGDLS and CDR2 is YYNGEE. The CDR3 contains 14 residues.

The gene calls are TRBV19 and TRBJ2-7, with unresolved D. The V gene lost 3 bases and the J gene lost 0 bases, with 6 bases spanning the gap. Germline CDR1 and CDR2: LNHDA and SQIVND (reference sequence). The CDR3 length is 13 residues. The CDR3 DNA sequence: TGTGCCAGTAGTATCTCCAGCTCCTACGAGCAGTACTTC. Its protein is CASSISSSYEQYF.

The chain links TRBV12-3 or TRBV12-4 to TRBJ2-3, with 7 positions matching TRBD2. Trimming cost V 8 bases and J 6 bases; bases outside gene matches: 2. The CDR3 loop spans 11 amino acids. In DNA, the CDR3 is TGTGCCAGCGGGGAGGGGGATACGCAGTATTTT. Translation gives CASGEGDTQYF.

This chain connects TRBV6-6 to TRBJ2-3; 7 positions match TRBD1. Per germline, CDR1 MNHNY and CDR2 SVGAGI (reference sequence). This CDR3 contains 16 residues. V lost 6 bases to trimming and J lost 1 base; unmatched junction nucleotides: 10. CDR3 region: CASSPNRQGGTDTQYF. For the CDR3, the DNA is TGTGCCAGCAGCCCCAATAGACAGGGTGGCACAGATACGCAGTATTTT.

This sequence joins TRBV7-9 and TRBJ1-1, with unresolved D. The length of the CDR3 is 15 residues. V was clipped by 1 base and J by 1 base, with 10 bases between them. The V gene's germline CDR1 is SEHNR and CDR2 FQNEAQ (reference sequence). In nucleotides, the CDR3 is TGTGCCAGCAGCTTAGGTACGCGTAGGAACACTGAAGCTTTCTTT. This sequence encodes CASSLGTRRNTEAFF.

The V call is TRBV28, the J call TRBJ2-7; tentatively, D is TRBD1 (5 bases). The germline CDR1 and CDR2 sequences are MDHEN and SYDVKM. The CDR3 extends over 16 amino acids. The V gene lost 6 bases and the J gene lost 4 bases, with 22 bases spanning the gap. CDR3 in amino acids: CASSQSGRSAGYEQYF. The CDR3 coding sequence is TGTGCCAGCAGCCAATCAGGACGGTCCGCAGGGTACGAGCAGTACTTC.

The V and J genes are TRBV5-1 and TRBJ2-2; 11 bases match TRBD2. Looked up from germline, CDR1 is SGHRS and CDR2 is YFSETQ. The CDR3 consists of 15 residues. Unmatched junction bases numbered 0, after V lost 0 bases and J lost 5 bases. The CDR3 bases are TGCGCCAGCAGCTTGGGGACTAGCGGGACCGGGGAGCTGTTTTTT. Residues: CASSLGTSGTGELFF.

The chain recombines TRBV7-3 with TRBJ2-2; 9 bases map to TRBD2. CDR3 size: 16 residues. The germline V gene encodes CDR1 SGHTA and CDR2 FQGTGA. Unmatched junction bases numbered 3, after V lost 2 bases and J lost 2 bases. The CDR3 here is CASSLGSGGNTGELFF. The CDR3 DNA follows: TGTGCCAGCAGCTTAGGTAGCGGGGGTAACACCGGGGAGCTGTTTTTT.

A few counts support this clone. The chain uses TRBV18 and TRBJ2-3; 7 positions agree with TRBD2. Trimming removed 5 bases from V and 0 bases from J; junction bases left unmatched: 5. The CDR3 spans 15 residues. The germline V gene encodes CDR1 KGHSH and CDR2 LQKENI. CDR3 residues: CASSASGTSTDTQYF. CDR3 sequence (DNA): TGTGCCAGCTCAGCTAGCGGTACCAGCACAGATACGCAGTATTTT.

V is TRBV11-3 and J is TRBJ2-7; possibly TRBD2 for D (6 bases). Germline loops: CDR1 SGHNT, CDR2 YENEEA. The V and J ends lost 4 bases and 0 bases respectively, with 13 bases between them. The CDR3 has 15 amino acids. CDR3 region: CASSSGLGSSYEQYF. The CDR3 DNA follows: TGTGCCAGCAGCTCGGGACTGGGGAGCTCCTACGAGCAGTACTTC.